The present T cell receptor beta chain was sequenced within a study of identical twins. TCRdb redid the calling of the 5' RACE reads with MiXCR, one entry per CDR3 protein. The table has more than 200,000 distinct CDR3 sequences, 11% to 15% seen once. This CDR3 is built from 14 residues. The germline V gene encodes CDR1 SGDLS and CDR2 YYNGEE. With V trimmed by 0 bases and J by 11 bases, 9 bases remained unmatched. The sample was memory (CD45RO+) T cells sorted from blood. This sequence joins TRBV9 and TRBJ1-1; TRBD1 matches at 8 bases. This receptor was taken from a woman between 18 and 29 years old in good health. The CDR3 bases are TGTGCCAGCAGCGTAGATAGACATCGGACAGGGGCTTTCTTT. It yields the protein CASSVDRHRTGAFF. The full variable domain, in which reference TRBV9 and TRBJ1-1 provide the parts outside the CDR3, is DSGVTQTPKHLITATGQRVTLRCSPRSGDLSVYWYQQSLDQGLQFLIQYYNGEERAKGNILERFSAQQFPDLHSELNLSSLELGDSALYFCASSVDRHRTGAFFGQGTRLTVV.